Sequencing of this T cell receptor beta chain was carried out in a study of monozygotic twins with inflammatory bowel disease. Study-wide results and limits: Especially with disease activity, IBD patients shared fewer clonotypes with others than healthy twins did.

TCRdb reworked the 5' RACE reads into one entry per CDR3 protein, no DNA. The sample spans some 440,000 distinct CDR3 sequences; the ten largest clones claim around 2.4%. Remarks on this clonotype: Its specificity is not known.

The CDR3 loop spans 15 amino acids. The germline V gene has CDR1 SGHRS and CDR2 YFSETQ. The TCR comes from a human donor with ulcerative colitis or Crohn's disease, or a healthy co-twin of an affected twin (not recorded which). The sample consisted of blood. The rearrangement links TRBV5-1 to TRBJ2-7; the D call from TCRdb, TRBD1, cannot be confirmed without DNA. This CDR3 reads CASSLGQAPTSEQYF.